The rows below give T cell receptor beta chains drawn from one sample of a study of T cell responses to AZD1222 COVID-19 vaccine. TCRdb keeps only in-frame clones here, not all; method: immunoSEQ multiplex PCR. The sample lists roughly 130,000 clones, around 90% occurring once. The sample in question was peripheral blood, obtained 28 days after the second dose of the MenACWY control vaccine. The receptor source for this set is an adult who received the MenACWY meningococcal vaccine as a control. The CDR3 runs from the conserved cysteine through the conserved F or W. Each record gives: clone size, CDR3 length, V gene, CDR3 protein. The size of a clone is reported for some rows only, either as once, few or many, or as a class for expanded clones.

clone size: -
CDR3 length: 16
V gene: TRBV4-1
CDR3 protein: CASSQESGTWNTEAFF

clone size: -
CDR3 length: 13
V gene: TRBV7-9
CDR3 protein: CASSRDFNSPLHF

clone size: -
CDR3 length: 13
V gene: TRBV12-3/TRBV12-4
CDR3 protein: CASSPDSNTEAFF

clone size: -
CDR3 length: 15
V gene: TRBV19
CDR3 protein: CASPPLSADCTEAFF

clone size: -
CDR3 length: 13
V gene: TRBV5-6
CDR3 protein: CASTLGVTYEQYF

clone size: -
CDR3 length: 16
V gene: TRBV5-4
CDR3 protein: CASSLYLAGGTDTQYF

clone size: -
CDR3 length: 13
V gene: TRBV11-2
CDR3 protein: CASSWTRQETQYF

clone size: -
CDR3 length: 15
V gene: TRBV25-1
CDR3 protein: CASSKLAGVGNEQFF

clone size: -
CDR3 length: 13
V gene: TRBV11-1
CDR3 protein: CASSLYLIHEQYF

clone size: -
CDR3 length: 14
V gene: TRBV10-2
CDR3 protein: CASSLRLEGETQYF

clone size: -
CDR3 length: 16
V gene: TRBV7-6
CDR3 protein: CASSRDSPLNTGELFF

clone size: -
CDR3 length: 15
V gene: TRBV7-9
CDR3 protein: CASSSTTGGLQPQHF

clone size: -
CDR3 length: 16
V gene: TRBV5-5
CDR3 protein: CASSLGATLRDEKLFF

clone size: -
CDR3 length: 12
V gene: TRBV19
CDR3 protein: CASGGPSGELFF

clone size: -
CDR3 length: 14
V gene: TRBV5-1
CDR3 protein: CASSPWGATDTQYF

clone size: -
CDR3 length: 15
V gene: TRBV18
CDR3 protein: CASSQGRGINYGYTF

clone size: once
CDR3 length: 15
V gene: TRBV18
CDR3 protein: CASSPTEYSNQPQHF

clone size: -
CDR3 length: 13
V gene: TRBV7-8
CDR3 protein: CASSSPGGETQYF

clone size: -
CDR3 length: 16
V gene: TRBV2
CDR3 protein: CASSDGLGQGETGYTF

clone size: -
CDR3 length: 15
V gene: TRBV6-6
CDR3 protein: CASSPTDGIIREQYF

clone size: -
CDR3 length: 13
V gene: TRBV27
CDR3 protein: CASSWGANEKLFF

clone size: -
CDR3 length: 14
V gene: TRBV5-4
CDR3 protein: CASSYDRVADTQYF

clone size: -
CDR3 length: 15
V gene: TRBV18
CDR3 protein: CASSPTGQSYLTQYF

clone size: -
CDR3 length: 15
V gene: TRBV6-5
CDR3 protein: CASSYSLYRTSGYTF

clone size: once
CDR3 length: 14
V gene: TRBV6-1
CDR3 protein: CASSEASSSYEQYF

clone size: -
CDR3 length: 17
V gene: TRBV5-1
CDR3 protein: CASSLPPERGGGDTQYF

clone size: -
CDR3 length: 14
V gene: TRBV19
CDR3 protein: CASSIAAGWYGYTF

clone size: -
CDR3 length: 15
V gene: TRBV5-1
CDR3 protein: CASRKGTVNTDTQYF

clone size: -
CDR3 length: 18
V gene: TRBV5-1
CDR3 protein: CASSSGQGHINPSYGYTF

clone size: -
CDR3 length: 14
V gene: TRBV5-6
CDR3 protein: CASSYSDRVKEQYF

clone size: once
CDR3 length: 14
V gene: TRBV6-5
CDR3 protein: CASSSKLGQVGHTF

clone size: -
CDR3 length: 15
V gene: TRBV4-3
CDR3 protein: CASSLTAGRGTEAFF

clone size: -
CDR3 length: 18
V gene: TRBV28
CDR3 protein: CPSSLPPGGRGENTEAFF

clone size: once
CDR3 length: 14
V gene: TRBV7-9
CDR3 protein: CASSSGISYVEQYF

clone size: -
CDR3 length: 13
V gene: TRBV3-1/TRBV3-2
CDR3 protein: CASSPPRAETQYF

clone size: -
CDR3 length: 13
V gene: TRBV28
CDR3 protein: CASTDSSGNTIYF

clone size: -
CDR3 length: 15
V gene: TRBV4-3
CDR3 protein: CASSQEGRTYNEQFF

clone size: few
CDR3 length: 11
V gene: TRBV27
CDR3 protein: CASSFADTQYF

clone size: -
CDR3 length: 13
V gene: TRBV12-3/TRBV12-4
CDR3 protein: CASSLNTDRGYTF